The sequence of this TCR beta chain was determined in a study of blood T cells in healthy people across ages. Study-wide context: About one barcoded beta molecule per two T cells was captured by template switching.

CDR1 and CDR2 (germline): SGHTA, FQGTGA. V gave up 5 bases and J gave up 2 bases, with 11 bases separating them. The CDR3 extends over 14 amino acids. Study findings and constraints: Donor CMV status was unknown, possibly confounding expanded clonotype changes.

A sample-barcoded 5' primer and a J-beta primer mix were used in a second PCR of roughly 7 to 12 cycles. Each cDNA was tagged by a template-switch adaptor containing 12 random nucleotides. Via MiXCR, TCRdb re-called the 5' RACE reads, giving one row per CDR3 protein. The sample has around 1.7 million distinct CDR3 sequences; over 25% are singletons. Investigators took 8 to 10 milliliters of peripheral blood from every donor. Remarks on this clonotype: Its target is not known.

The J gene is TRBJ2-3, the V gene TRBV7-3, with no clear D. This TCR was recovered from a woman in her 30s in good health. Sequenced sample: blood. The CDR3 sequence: CASSRTGVTDTQYF. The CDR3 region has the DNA TGTGCCAGCAGCCGCACGGGTGTCACAGATACGCAGTATTTT.